Below, one T cell receptor (beta chain) is given with its context. V lost 2 bases, J lost 3 bases, and 3 bases stayed unmatched. CDR3 size: 14 residues. Germline CDR1 is SGHRS and CDR2 is YFSETQ. Libraries were prepared by immunoSEQ multiplex PCR; TCRdb keeps only in-frame clonotypes and omits some of them. The profile shows about 73,000 clones, 93% of them singletons. These data come from a study of technical replicates of blood from four donors. This chain uses TRBV5-1 with TRBJ2-5; TRBD2 matches 8 bases. The sequenced sample was T cells isolated from PBMCs. This clonotype was sampled from a human donor in good health. The CDR3 nucleotides read TGCGCCAGCAGCTTTACGGGAGGGAAAGAGACCCAGTACTTC. Translated, it gives CASSFTGGKETQYF.